The T cell receptor beta chain described here comes from a study of blood T cell repertoires in COVID-19 (dated by TCRdb to the early 2020s). Concerning the study at large: Samples from collaborators originated in the United States, Italy and Spain and spanned both the acute and convalescent phases of COVID-19. The material from the prospective study consisted of cDNA or gDNA derived from T cells, B-cell-depleted T cells, or PBMCs. Subjects who had been exposed to COVID-19, were actively infected with it, or had recovered from it provided the deeply sampled blood TCRbeta repertoires that made up the dataset. The repertoires were made available in a free public database intended to serve as a resource for research on the immune response to SARS-CoV-2. Samples were obtained from the ongoing ImmuneRACE study (first 160 participants) and from approximately 1,200 subjects provided by 6 global collaborators. The sample metadata nearly always contained a de-identified subject ID, COVID-19 status, age in years and sex. HLA class I and class II types, where available, came from metadata supplied by the sample provider rather than from assay-based typing.

What the study reported, not specific to this receptor: How much clinical and demographic metadata was included differed by source and by participant, and the metadata was provided uncurated.

A remark on this clone: The clone's antigen remains unknown. No clone much larger than this one lies a single base away; base qualities are absent.

TCRbeta CDR3 regions were amplified from genomic DNA using the immunoSEQ Assay, a bias-controlled multiplex PCR. The source study handled its data this way. The number of nucleated cells in each sample was estimated by amplification of reference gene primers within the assay. To quantify the absolute abundance of each unique TCRbeta CDR3 rearrangement, sequence reads were collapsed and filtered. Productive Simpson clonality was computed per sample as the square root of Simpson's diversity index over productive rearrangements. This immuneACCESS table, as held by TCRdb, lists in-frame sequences with V and J called but not all clones. Of the missing ones, under half trace to an unresolved V gene in checked studies; the others have no known cause. D and trimming come from the DNA, and the V and J calls and clone size come from that table. In this sample the table shows roughly 60,000 clones, 75% to 95% of which occur a single time. Less than 9.5% of the sample is taken by the ten largest.

Collaborating institutions collected whole blood in K2EDTA tubes following their own protocols. For TCRbeta analysis, collaborators shipped samples in one of three forms: frozen whole blood, isolated PBMCs, or DNA extracted from either of those sample types. The CDR3, cysteine through phenylalanine, is 14 amino acids long. Only the CDR3 part of the read is kept: 42 bases, read in frame from the first base. V is cut by 3 bases and J by 4 bases, and the space between the germline ends is 10 bases. For CDR1 and CDR2, the germline V gene (reference sequence) lists LGHDT and YNNKEL. The sequencing sample was made of peripheral blood. Recombination connected TRBV3-1 (or the pseudogene TRBV3-2) to TRBJ1-3; the D gene remains uncertain. This TCR came from a woman aged 80 or older with active COVID-19. The encoded CDR3 is CASSQRAQGNTIYF. The DNA reads TGTGCCAGCAGCCAGAGGGCACAGGGAAACACCATATATTTT.